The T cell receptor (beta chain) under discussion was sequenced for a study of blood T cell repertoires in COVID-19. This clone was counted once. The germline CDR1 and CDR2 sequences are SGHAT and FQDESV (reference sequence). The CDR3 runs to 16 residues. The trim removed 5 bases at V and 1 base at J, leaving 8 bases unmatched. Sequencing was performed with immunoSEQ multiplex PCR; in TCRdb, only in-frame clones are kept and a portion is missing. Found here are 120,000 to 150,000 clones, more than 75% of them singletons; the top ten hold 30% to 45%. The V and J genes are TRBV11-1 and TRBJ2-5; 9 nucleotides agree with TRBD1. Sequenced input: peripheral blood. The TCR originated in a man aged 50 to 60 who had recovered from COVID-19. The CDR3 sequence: CASSIRTGEIQETQYF. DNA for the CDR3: TGTGCCAGCAGCATAAGGACAGGGGAAATCCAAGAGACCCAGTACTTC.